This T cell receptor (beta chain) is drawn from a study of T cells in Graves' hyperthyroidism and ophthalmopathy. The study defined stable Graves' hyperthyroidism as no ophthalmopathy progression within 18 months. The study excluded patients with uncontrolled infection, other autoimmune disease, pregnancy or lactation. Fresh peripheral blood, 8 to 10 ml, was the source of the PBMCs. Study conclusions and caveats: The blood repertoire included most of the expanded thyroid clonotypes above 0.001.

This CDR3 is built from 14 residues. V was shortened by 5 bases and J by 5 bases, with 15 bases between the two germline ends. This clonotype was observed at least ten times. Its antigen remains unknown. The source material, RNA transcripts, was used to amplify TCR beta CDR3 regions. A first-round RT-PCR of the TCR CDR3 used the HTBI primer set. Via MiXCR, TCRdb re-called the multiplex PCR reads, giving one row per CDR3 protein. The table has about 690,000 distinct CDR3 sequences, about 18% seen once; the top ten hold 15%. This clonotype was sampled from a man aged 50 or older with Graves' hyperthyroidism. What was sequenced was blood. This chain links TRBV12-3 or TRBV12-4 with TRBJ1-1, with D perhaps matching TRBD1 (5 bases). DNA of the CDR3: TGTGCCAGCAGTCGCCAGGGCGCGAGGACTGAAGCTTTCTTT. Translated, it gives CASSRQGARTEAFF.